Listed here are 9 T cell receptor beta chains from one sample, sequenced in a study of blood T cell repertoires in COVID-19 (dated by TCRdb to about 2020). The method behind the library was the immunoSEQ multiplex PCR assay. The immuneACCESS repertoire file appears here via TCRdb, limited to in-frame rearrangements. These files lack a portion of the clones; in checked studies, under half of the deficit traces to unresolved V genes, and the cause of the others is not known. The sample table shows tens of thousands of clones, and roughly 80% are seen once. In total, the top ten clones hold less than 25% of the sample. Sequencing input: peripheral blood. The origin of the receptors is a man older than 75 with active or convalescent COVID-19.

Details on this clone: Mismatch with germline at one junction end may stem from a read error. The chain couples TRBV7-9 to TRBJ2-7; 7 positions match TRBD2. Germline CDR1 and CDR2: SEHNR and FQNEAQ (reference sequence). The CDR3 runs to 13 residues. In nucleotides, the CDR3 is TGTGCCAGCAGCCCACCCTCCTCCGGGACTAAAGACTTC. This translates into CASSPPSSGTKDF.

Only a few counts were recorded for this clone. J is TRBJ1-4 and V is TRBV21-1; the table assigns TRBD1, which was not confirmed against the DNA. TRBV21-1 is annotated as a pseudogene. The CDR3 sequence is 16 residues long. The CDR3 spells CASSTRRGTENEKLFF. CDR3 DNA sequence: TGTGCCAGCAGCACCCGCAGGGGGACAGAGAATGAAAAACTGTTTTTT.

The chain uses TRBV7-8 and TRBJ2-5, with no clear D. The CDR3 is made up of 12 amino acids. Trimming left V 1 base short and J 7 bases short, with 7 bases between. CDR1 SGHVS and CDR2 FQNEAQ come from the germline V gene. The CDR3 reads CASSLESMTQYF. CDR3 nucleotide sequence: TGTGCCAGCAGCTTAGAAAGCATGACCCAGTACTTC. Together with reference TRBV7-8 and TRBJ2-5, the CDR3 gives the full variable domain: GAGVSQSPRYKVAKRGQDVALRCDPISGHVSLFWYQQALGQGPEFLTYFQNEAQLDKSGLPSDRFFAERPEGSVSTLKIQRTQQEDSAVYLCASSLESMTQYFGPGTRLLVL.

The chain has TRBV18 and TRBJ1-2; 7 nucleotides agree with TRBD1. Germline V gene sequence: CDR1 KGHSH, CDR2 LQKENI. V gave up 6 bases and J gave up 8 bases; unmatched junction bases: 6. The CDR3 is 12 residues long. DNA for the CDR3: TGTGCCAGCTCGACCGACAGGGAAGGCTACACCTTC. As protein: CASSTDREGYTF.

The chain carries TRBV19 and TRBJ1-2, with a tentative D call TRBD1 (6 bases). CDR1 is LNHDA and CDR2 is SQIVND in the germline V gene (reference sequence). Deletions cut 3 bases from V and 5 bases from J, with 13 bases between. The CDR3 covers 14 residues. This chain's CDR3 is CASSIHRALYGYTF. CDR3 DNA sequence: TGTGCCAGTAGTATCCACAGGGCTCTTTATGGCTACACCTTC.

This clone was seen a handful of times. The genes are TRBV4-2 and TRBJ1-1, with 8 bases aligning to TRBD1. CDR3 length: 14 amino acids. The junction had 5 bases not matched to a gene; V was cut back by 2 bases and J by 6 bases. Per the germline V gene, CDR1 is LGHNA and CDR2 is YNFKEQ. This chain's CDR3 is CASSQSTGGAEAFF. The CDR3 coding sequence is TGTGCCAGCAGCCAATCTACAGGGGGGGCTGAAGCTTTCTTT.

This chain joins TRBV5-1 and TRBJ2-5, with TRBD2 identical over 11 bases. The CDR3 runs 15 residues. After removal of 5 bases from V and 2 bases from J, the junction contained 5 bases not matched to a gene. Germline V gives CDR1 SGHRS, CDR2 YFSETQ. The CDR3 is CASRLTSGVQETQYF. CDR3 nucleotide sequence: TGCGCCAGCAGATTGACTAGCGGGGTACAAGAGACCCAGTACTTC.

The chain carries TRBV19 and TRBJ1-1; D is perhaps TRBD1 (6 bases). The CDR3 spans 16 residues. Trimming left V 5 bases short and J 1 base short, with 17 bases between. Germline V gene data show CDR1 as LNHDA and CDR2 as SQIVND (reference sequence). The CDR3 here is CASSEQAGGWNTEAFF. CDR3 in DNA: TGTGCCAGTAGTGAGCAGGCGGGGGGCTGGAACACTGAAGCTTTCTTT.

The chain recombines TRBV6-5 with TRBJ1-2; 7 bases match TRBD1. The CDR3 has 16 amino acids. V lost 0 bases to trimming and J lost 7 bases; unmatched junction nucleotides: 11. From germline, CDR1 is MNHEY and CDR2 SVGAGI. CDR3 in DNA: TGTGCCAGCAGTTACTCGATTTCATGGGACAGCGGTGGCTACACCTTC. Translation: CASSYSISWDSGGYTF.